These 17 T cell receptor beta chains share one sample of origin, sequenced in a study of early T cells in non-severe SARS-CoV-2 infection. TCRdb re-derived calls from the 5' RACE reads in MiXCR, one entry per CDR3 protein. The table has tens of thousands of distinct CDR3 sequences, 15% to 19% seen once. Input material: whole blood. These receptor sequences come from an adult who was a healthcare worker with PCR-confirmed SARS-CoV-2 infection or an uninfected control (not recorded which).

This clonotype was seen once. The rearrangement uses TRBV20-1 and TRBJ2-3, with 8 bases aligning to TRBD1. Germline CDR1 is DFQATT and CDR2 is SNEGSKA (reference sequence). There are 14 residues in the CDR3. V shed 6 bases and J 6 bases; nucleotides not matched to a gene: 11. As DNA, the CDR3 is TGCAGTGCCGAGGGGCAGGGGGCTAGTGATACGCAGTATTTT. Translation gives CSAEGQGASDTQYF.

This clonotype was picked up a small number of times. The rearrangement links TRBV11-2 to TRBJ2-1; D might be TRBD2 (5 bases). The CDR3 extends over 16 amino acids. Germline V gene lookup returns CDR1 SGHAT and CDR2 FQNNGV. Trimming stripped 5 bases from V and 8 bases from J, with 22 bases between. CDR3 in DNA: TGTGCCAGCAGCCTGGGAGTAGCGCCCATCATGGATGAGCAGTTCTTC. This gives the protein CASSLGVAPIMDEQFF.

The table lists this clonotype with a few counts. V usage is TRBV3-1 and J usage is TRBJ2-5; the D gene is possibly TRBD1 (6 bases). V lost 4 bases, J lost 4 bases, and 19 bases lay in between. This CDR3 is 16 amino acids long. Per germline, CDR1 LGHDT and CDR2 YNNKEL (reference sequence). CDR3 sequence: CASSLGRAGALETQYF. The DNA of the CDR3 is TGTGCCAGCAGCCTAGGAAGGGCAGGGGCCCTAGAGACCCAGTACTTC.

The genes are TRBV5-1 and TRBJ2-6; D gene ambiguous. Trimming removed 4 bases at V and 5 bases at J, with 25 bases between. CDR1 and CDR2 (germline): SGHRS, YFSETQ. The CDR3 has 19 residues. CDR3 DNA sequence: TGCGCCAGCAGCCCGGGTTTATCGGCTTTAGACGGTTGGGCCAACGTCCTGACTTTC. This translates into CASSPGLSALDGWANVLTF. The full variable domain, with the rest looked up from reference TRBV5-1 and TRBJ2-6, is KAGVTQTPRYLIKTRGQQVTLSCSPISGHRSVSWYQQTPGQGLQFLFEYFSETQRNKGNFPGRFSGRQFSNSRSEMNVSTLELGDSALYLCASSPGLSALDGWANVLTFGAGSRLTVL.

The chain employs TRBV12-3 or TRBV12-4 and TRBJ1-2; TRBD1 matches at 9 bases. Trimming took 4 bases from V and 3 from J; bases not matched to a gene: 12. This CDR3 is built from 17 residues. CDR3 nucleotide sequence: TGTGCCAGCAGTTGGACCGGAGAGGGACAGGGTTACTATGGCTACACCTTC. Protein product: CASSWTGEGQGYYGYTF.

CDR3 region: CASSIKGNWGNTEAFF. The CDR3 DNA sequence: TGTGCCAGTAGTATAAAGGGCAACTGGGGGAACACTGAAGCTTTCTTT. The chain recombines TRBV19 with TRBJ1-1; no reliable D call. Germline V gives CDR1 LNHDA, CDR2 SQIVND (reference sequence). The CDR3 is made up of 16 amino acids. The ends were cut back, 2 bases at V and 1 base at J, with 14 bases in the middle.

The CDR3 sequence: CASSFRDSGTDTQYF. The CDR3 nucleotides read TGTGCCAGCAGCTTCCGGGACAGTGGCACAGATACGCAGTATTTT. The V call is TRBV7-9, the J call TRBJ2-3, with 7 bases fitting TRBD1. CDR3 length: 15 residues. J lost 1 base, V lost 3 bases, and 4 bases had no gene match. Germline lookup yields CDR1 SEHNR and CDR2 FQNEAQ (reference sequence).

This clonotype showed up just a few times. The genes are TRBV6-5 and TRBJ2-3; D gene uncertain. This CDR3 is built from 14 residues. Trimming shortened V by 8 bases and J by 6 bases, and 18 bases separated the two germline ends. CDR1 is MNHEY, CDR2 SVGAGI, per germline. As DNA, the CDR3 is TGTGCCAGCTCCTATGGGCAGATCGCCGATACGCAGTATTTT. This translates into CASSYGQIADTQYF.

This clonotype was detected ten times or more. CDR3 nucleotides: TGCAGTGGGGGACAGCCGAACACTGAAGCTTTCTTT. Protein: CSGGQPNTEAFF. The rearrangement links TRBV20-1 to TRBJ1-1, with TRBD1 matching over 7 bases. CDR1 is DFQATT and CDR2 is SNEGSKA in the germline V gene (reference sequence). There are 12 residues in the CDR3. The ends lost 7 bases at V and 1 base at J; junction bases unmatched: 3.

This clonotype was detected ten times or more. The gene calls are TRBV4-2 and TRBJ1-5; D may be TRBD1 (5 bases). Trimming shortened V by 0 bases and J by 0 bases, and 15 bases separated the two germline ends. Germline V gene data show CDR1 as LGHNA and CDR2 as YNFKEQ. This CDR3 comprises 18 residues. The CDR3 spells CASSQDPKQAYSNQPQHF. CDR3 nucleotides: TGTGCCAGCAGCCAAGACCCTAAACAGGCCTATAGCAATCAGCCCCAGCATTTT.

The rearrangement links TRBV4-1 to TRBJ2-1; unclear D gene. CDR1 and CDR2 (germline): MGHRA, YSYEKL. V shed 6 bases and J shed 7 bases, with 13 bases lying between them. This CDR3 spans 13 amino acids. CDR3 loop: CASRTHLGNEQFF. CDR3 DNA sequence: TGCGCCAGCAGGACCCACTTGGGAAATGAGCAGTTCTTC.

The chain employs TRBV19 and TRBJ2-3; weak D call: TRBD1 (6 bases). V shed 8 bases and J shed 3 bases, with 18 bases lying between them. The CDR3 runs to 15 residues. Germline values: CDR1 LNHDA, CDR2 SQIVND (reference sequence). CDR3 bases: TGTGCCAGTCGTGGGTGGGGGCCCGCAACAGATACGCAGTATTTT. It yields the protein CASRGWGPATDTQYF.

The genes are TRBV6-4 and TRBJ2-3; tentative D call: TRBD1 (5 bases). The CDR3 spans 15 residues. The germline CDR1 and CDR2 sequences are MRHNA and SNTAGT. V was shortened by 3 bases and J by 2 bases, with 12 bases between the two germline ends. This chain's CDR3 is CASSERGFYTDTQYF. The CDR3 DNA follows: TGTGCCAGCAGTGAAAGGGGATTTTACACAGATACGCAGTATTTT.

The chain recombines TRBV29-1 with TRBJ1-2; tentative D call: TRBD1 (5 bases). V was shortened by 6 bases and J by 7 bases, with 9 bases between the two germline ends. Looked up from germline, CDR1 is SQVTM and CDR2 is ANQGSEA. The CDR3 loop spans 10 amino acids. The CDR3 is CSVDSFGYTF. CDR3 DNA: TGCAGCGTAGACAGTTTTGGCTACACCTTC. The full variable domain, in which reference TRBV29-1 and TRBJ1-2 provide the parts outside the CDR3, is SAVISQKPSRDICQRGTSLTIQCQVDSQVTMMFWYRQQPGQSLTLIATANQGSEATYESGFVIDKFPISRPNLTFSTLTVSNMSPEDSSIYLCSVDSFGYTFGSGTRLTVV.

This clonotype came up a few times. This sequence joins TRBV5-1 and TRBJ2-1; tentatively, D is TRBD2 (6 bases). With 3 bases removed from V and 8 bases from J, the gap between germline ends came to 9 bases. Germline values: CDR1 SGHRS, CDR2 YFSETQ. This CDR3 region has 12 residues. CDR3 bases: TGCGCCAGCAGCTGGCGGGGCTATGAGCAGTTCTTC. Its protein product is CASSWRGYEQFF.

As to this clonotype: A read error may account for a junction end that differs from germline. This chain uses TRBV7-7 with TRBJ2-1, with D hard to call. Germline assignment: CDR1 SSHAT and CDR2 FNYEAQ (reference sequence). CDR3 length: 14 residues. The DNA for the CDR3 is TGTGCTAGCAGCCCAACAGTCGGAGACAATGAGCAGTTCTTC. Its protein is CASSPTVGDNEQFF. Combining the CDR3 with reference TRBV7-7 and TRBJ2-1 gives the whole variable domain GAGVSQSPRYKVTKRGQDVTLRCDPISSHATLYWYQQALGQGPEFLTYFNYEAQPDKSGLPSDRFSAERPEGSISTLTIQRTEQRDSAMYRCASSPTVGDNEQFFGPGTRLTVL.

In this sample, this clonotype turned up many times. This chain uses TRBV7-2 with TRBJ2-3; 9 nucleotides agree with TRBD2. The CDR3 sequence is 15 residues long. J was trimmed by 6 bases and V by 1 base; bases with no gene match: 5. Germline CDR1 and CDR2: SGHTA and FQGNSA. The DNA for the CDR3 is TGTGCCAGCAGCTTAGGGCTAGCGGGAACTGATACGCAGTATTTT. Amino acid sequence: CASSLGLAGTDTQYF.